This is a list of T cell receptor beta chains from one sample in a study of CD8 T cells in ankylosing spondylitis. TCRdb analysed the 5' RACE reads with MiXCR anew, one entry per CDR3 protein. The sample lists around 450,000 distinct CDR3 sequences, more than 25% seen once, with about 0.89% in the top ten. Sequencing input: blood, either unsorted or a sorted T cell fraction (not recorded which). The receptors derive from a male donor with ankylosing spondylitis. The CDR3 runs from the conserved cysteine through the conserved F or W. Each record gives: CDR3 length, J gene, V gene, D gene, clone size, CDR3 protein, CDR3 DNA. A D gene is named only where the DNA matches it firmly. Expanded clones are given a class, and other clones once, few, many or no size at all.

15 TRBJ2-5 TRBV12-3/TRBV12-4 TRBD2 NA CASSPGLAGKETQYF TGTGCCAGCAGTCCCGGACTAGCGGGAAAAGAGACCCAGTACTTC
13 TRBJ2-5 TRBV5-1 NA once CASSPREIETQYF TGCGCCAGCAGCCCCCGGGAAATTGAGACCCAGTACTTC
11 TRBJ2-2 TRBV12-3/TRBV12-4 NA many CASSFLGELFF TGTGCCAGCAGTTTTCTCGGGGAGCTGTTTTTT
12 TRBJ2-7 TRBV15 NA NA CATSRGWTEQYF TGTGCCACCAGCAGAGGATGGACCGAGCAGTACTTC
14 TRBJ1-5 TRBV20-1 TRBD1 few CRVTGTGLGQPQHF TGCAGGGTTACCGGGACAGGGCTGGGGCAGCCCCAGCATTTT
14 TRBJ1-1 TRBV9 NA NA CASSVDPINTEAFF TGTGCCAGCAGCGTAGACCCGATTAACACTGAAGCTTTCTTT
17 TRBJ2-4 TRBV7-2 NA NA CASSLRFLDSGSGIQYF TGTGCCAGCAGCTTAAGGTTTTTGGACTCAGGTTCAGGCATTCAGTACTTC
16 TRBJ1-1 TRBV28 NA NA CASRSQDSRAYTEAFF TGTGCCAGCAGATCCCAGGACTCCCGGGCGTACACTGAAGCTTTCTTT
16 TRBJ1-4 TRBV7-9 TRBD1 NA CASSPSGGGVAEKLFF TGTGCCAGCAGCCCCTCAGGGGGCGGTGTAGCTGAAAAACTGTTTTTT
14 TRBJ2-6 TRBV30 NA NA CAWSTGTGANVLTF TGTGCCTGGTCCACAGGGACTGGGGCCAACGTCCTGACTTTC
18 TRBJ1-3 TRBV4-1 NA NA CASSQEWGGEEPGNTIYF TGCGCCAGCAGCCAAGAATGGGGAGGAGAGGAACCTGGAAACACCATATATTTT
15 TRBJ1-6 TRBV27 TRBD1 NA CASSRQGVRNSPLHF TGTGCCAGCAGTAGACAGGGGGTCCGGAATTCACCCCTCCACTTT
15 TRBJ2-1 TRBV11-3 NA few CASSTSSGSYNEQFF TGTGCCAGCAGCACATCAAGCGGATCCTACAATGAGCAGTTCTTC
16 TRBJ2-1 TRBV24-1 TRBD2 NA CATSGGAGSSYNEQFF TGTGCCACCAGTGGGGGAGCGGGGAGCTCCTACAATGAGCAGTTCTTC
13 TRBJ1-2 TRBV7-2 NA NA CASIRESSYGYTF TGTGCCAGCATCCGGGAATCCAGCTATGGCTACACCTTC
16 TRBJ2-2 TRBV12-3/TRBV12-4 TRBD2 NA CASSPYSGSDTGELFF TGTGCCAGCAGCCCTTATAGCGGGAGCGACACCGGGGAGCTGTTTTTT
13 TRBJ2-2 TRBV6-1 TRBD1 NA CASSHRGAGELFF TGTGCCAGCAGCCACAGGGGAGCCGGGGAGCTGTTTTTT
13 TRBJ2-2 TRBV29-1 TRBD2 medium-sized CSVRGGGTGELFF TGCAGCGTTCGTGGGGGGGGCACCGGGGAGCTGTTTTTT
16 TRBJ2-1 TRBV5-1 NA few CASSSDGRGAINEQFF TGCGCCAGCAGTTCCGATGGTCGGGGGGCGATCAATGAGCAGTTCTTC
16 TRBJ2-2 TRBV7-2 TRBD2 NA CASSQTSGRDTGELFF TGTGCCAGCAGCCAGACTAGCGGGAGGGACACCGGGGAGCTGTTTTTT
15 TRBJ2-7 TRBV3-1 NA few CASSQDSLQGSGSTF TGTGCCAGCAGCCAAGATTCCCTACAGGGGAGCGGGAGTACCTTC
13 TRBJ2-1 TRBV6-4 TRBD1 NA CASSADRYNEQFF TGTGCCAGCAGCGCGGACAGGTACAATGAGCAGTTCTTC
12 TRBJ1-2 TRBV7-9 NA few CASSLMEYGYTF TGTGCCAGCAGCTTAATGGAGTATGGCTACACCTTC
13 TRBJ1-1 TRBV29-1 NA few CSVERGEYTEAFF TGCAGCGTTGAACGAGGGGAGTACACTGAAGCTTTCTTT
13 TRBJ1-1 TRBV20-1 NA NA CSARVTGRSRAFF TGCAGTGCTAGAGTTACAGGGAGGTCGCGGGCTTTCTTT
13 TRBJ1-2 TRBV18 TRBD1 few CASSTTGGEGYTF TGTGCCAGCTCTACGACAGGGGGAGAAGGCTACACCTTC
15 TRBJ2-1 TRBV6-5 TRBD2 NA CASSYARTSRNEQFF TGTGCCAGCAGTTACGCTAGGACTAGCAGGAATGAGCAGTTCTTC
15 TRBJ2-5 TRBV20-1 NA NA CSARDPSFVQETQYF TGCAGTGCTAGAGACCCTAGCTTTGTCCAAGAGACCCAGTACTTC
14 TRBJ1-5 TRBV19 NA NA CASSIYGRGQPQHF TGTGCCAGTAGTATCTACGGACGGGGTCAGCCCCAGCATTTT
15 TRBJ1-5 TRBV7-8 NA NA CASSLNPGANQPQHF TGTGCCAGCAGTCTTAATCCGGGGGCCAATCAGCCCCAGCATTTT